This TCR beta chain is from a study of OX40 agonist ivuxolimab in advanced cancers. Some clones are missing from TCRdb's copy, which holds only in-frame ones; the method was immunoSEQ multiplex PCR. The table lists approximately 50,000 clones, nearly 85% of them singletons. The V and J ends lost 6 bases and 7 bases, in that order; junction bases with no gene match: 6. The CDR3 spans 15 residues. Germline loops: CDR1 MNHNS, CDR2 SASEGT. This material consisted of CD4+ or CD8+ T cells sorted from blood, taken in a trial of the OX40 agonist ivuxolimab. This receptor was taken from an adult with an advanced solid tumor such as melanoma, head and neck, liver or kidney cancer. This chain links TRBV6-1 with TRBJ2-2; 12 nucleotides line up with TRBD1. The CDR3 DNA is TGTGCCAGCAGGCCGGGACAGGGGGCTTACGGGGAGCTGTTTTTT. This gives the protein CASRPGQGAYGELFF.